The present TCR beta chain was sequenced within a study of blood T cell repertoires in COVID-19. The repertoire was sequenced with immunoSEQ multiplex PCR; TCRdb's copy has only in-frame clones and lacks some. The sample shows about 150,000 clones, around 91% of them seen only once. Sequenced material: peripheral blood. The TCR comes from a woman aged 40 to 50 with acute or convalescent COVID-19.

Written as DNA, the CDR3 is TGTGCCAGCAGTTTAGGACACCTTTCCGAGCAGTACTTC. This sequence encodes CASSLGHLSEQYF. The chain has TRBV6-5 and TRBJ2-7; possibly TRBD1 for D (5 bases). Germline lookup yields CDR1 MNHEY and CDR2 SVGAGI. The CDR3 contains 13 residues. The V and J ends lost 4 bases and 6 bases respectively, with 13 bases between them.